A single sample is the source of the 28 T cell receptor beta chains below, sequenced in a study of T cell responses to AZD1222 COVID-19 vaccine. TCRdb keeps only in-frame clones here, not all; method: immunoSEQ multiplex PCR. Among about 96,000 clones listed, nearly 90% were seen once. The sequences come from peripheral blood, collected on day 0 of AZD1222 vaccination. The receptor source for this set is an adult in good health.

This chain links TRBV28 with TRBJ1-4; D gene ambiguous. This CDR3 spans 19 amino acids. The V end was cut by 7 bases, the J end by 7 bases, with 31 bases between. Germline V gene sequence: CDR1 MDHEN, CDR2 SYDVKM. The CDR3 reads CASTQVHPGVLQSGEKLFF. In DNA, the CDR3 is TGTGCCAGCACCCAAGTTCACCCCGGAGTCCTTCAGTCGGGTGAAAAACTGTTTTTT.

This chain uses TRBV7-2 with TRBJ1-2, with D hard to call. V was clipped by 3 bases and J by 4 bases, with 12 bases between them. CDR3 length: 14 amino acids. Germline V gives CDR1 SGHTA, CDR2 FQGNSA. The chain's CDR3 is CASSFGSTIYGYTF. The CDR3 DNA follows: TGTGCCAGCAGCTTCGGTTCCACTATCTATGGCTACACCTTC.

Points on this clone: This specimen includes other DNA sequences encoding the same CDR3. The chain recombines TRBV29-1 with TRBJ2-3; D gene unclear. V was cut by 6 bases and J by 2 bases, with 3 bases left in between. Germline lookup yields CDR1 SQVTM and CDR2 ANQGSEA. This CDR3 comprises 10 residues. The CDR3 coding sequence is TGCAGCGTGGACACAGATACGCAGTATTTT. Translation: CSVDTDTQYF.

The chain is built from TRBV4-2 and TRBJ2-3, with 13 positions matching TRBD2. Losses at the gene ends were 4 bases for V and 4 bases for J; bases not matched to a gene: 5. The CDR3 is 16 residues long. Germline CDR1 reads LGHNA; CDR2 reads YNFKEQ. The CDR3 spells CASSLTSGGAADTQYF. Written as DNA, the CDR3 is TGTGCCAGCAGCCTCACTAGCGGGGGGGCGGCAGATACGCAGTATTTT.

The rearrangement uses TRBV30 and TRBJ1-1; D gene unclear. This CDR3 has 13 amino acids. V was cut by 0 bases and J by 4 bases, with 9 bases left in between. The germline gives CDR1 GTSNPN, CDR2 SVGIG (reference sequence). CDR3 sequence: CAWSVYVGTEAFF. The CDR3 DNA reads as TGTGCCTGGAGTGTTTACGTTGGCACTGAAGCTTTCTTT. Supplemented by reference TRBV30 and TRBJ1-1, the full variable domain reads SQTIHQWPATLVQPVGSPLSLECTVEGTSNPNLYWYRQAAGRGLQLLFYSVGIGQISSEVPQNLSASRPQDRQFILSSKKLLLSDSGFYLCAWSVYVGTEAFFGQGTRLTVV.

The chain uses TRBV29-1 and TRBJ2-3; D is unresolved. CDR1 is SQVTM, CDR2 ANQGSEA, per germline. V was shortened by 3 bases and J by 0 bases, with 16 bases between the two germline ends. The CDR3 length is 16 residues. The CDR3 loop reads CSVEGWASTSTDTQYF. Here the CDR3 DNA reads TGCAGCGTTGAGGGGTGGGCCAGCACTAGCACAGATACGCAGTATTTT.

The V and J genes are TRBV9 and TRBJ2-1, with TRBD2 matching 13 bases. Trimming removed 2 bases from V and 5 bases from J; junction bases left unmatched: 4. The CDR3 runs 16 residues. Germline CDR1 SGDLS, CDR2 YYNGEE. The CDR3 DNA follows: TGTGCCAGCAGCGTCCGGACTAGCGGGGGTAACAATGAGCAGTTCTTC. Translated: CASSVRTSGGNNEQFF.

This clone was seen just once. This chain joins TRBV10-2 and TRBJ2-5, with 7 nucleotides matching TRBD2. V trimming: 11 bases; J trimming: 1 base; junction bases outside the gene matches: 10. Germline assignment: CDR1 WSHSY and CDR2 SAAADI. The CDR3 length is 14 residues. This CDR3 reads CAARDYQSQETQYF. CDR3 nucleotide sequence: TGCGCCGCTCGGGACTACCAGAGCCAAGAGACCCAGTACTTC.

The chain carries TRBV10-1 and TRBJ2-3, with 7 nucleotides matching TRBD2. CDR3 size: 14 residues. Germline-derived CDR1 and CDR2 are WNHNN and SYGVQD (reference sequence). The V and J ends lost 6 bases and 2 bases, in that order; junction bases with no gene match: 5. The CDR3 DNA follows: TGCGCCAGCAGCACCGGGACTACCACAGATACGCAGTATTTT. It translates to CASSTGTTTDTQYF.

This rearrangement joins TRBV5-6 to TRBJ2-2, with D possibly matching TRBD1 (5 bases). The CDR3 spans 15 residues. CDR1 is SGHDT, CDR2 YYEEEE, per germline. Trimming cost V 4 bases and J 4 bases, with 14 bases left between them. CDR3 nucleotide sequence: TGTGCCAGCAGCCCCGGACACGGCGGCACCGGGGAGCTGTTTTTT. Its protein product is CASSPGHGGTGELFF.

This rearrangement joins TRBV28 to TRBJ1-5; 8 bases match TRBD1. V shed 6 bases, J shed 9 bases, and the junction held 10 bases outside the gene matches. This CDR3 has 14 amino acids. Germline CDR1 is MDHEN and CDR2 is SYDVKM. In DNA, the CDR3 is TGTGCCAGCAGCCTACAGGGGGGATTTAGGCCCCAGCATTTT. Translation gives CASSLQGGFRPQHF.

The chain combines TRBV3-1 (or the pseudogene TRBV3-2) with TRBJ2-5; TRBD1 matches at 9 bases. Germline lookup yields CDR1 LGHDT and CDR2 YNNKEL (reference sequence). Losses at the gene ends were 0 bases for V and 4 bases for J; bases not matched to a gene: 3. The CDR3 contains 15 residues. As DNA, the CDR3 is TGTGCCAGCAGCCAAGACCCGGACAGGGGAGAGACCCAGTACTTC. The encoded protein is CASSQDPDRGETQYF.

The genes are TRBV19 and TRBJ1-2; TRBD1 matches at 9 bases. The CDR3 runs 14 residues. CDR1 and CDR2 from the germline V gene are LNHDA and SQIVND (reference sequence). Unmatched junction bases numbered 5, after V lost 5 bases and J lost 4 bases. The CDR3 loop is CASSATGGFYGYTF. DNA of the CDR3: TGTGCCAGTAGTGCAACAGGGGGCTTCTATGGCTACACCTTC.

V usage is TRBV20-1 and J usage is TRBJ1-1; D uncertain. The CDR3 is made up of 12 amino acids. V lost 3 bases and J lost 6, with 11 bases in between. Germline loops: CDR1 DFQATT, CDR2 SNEGSKA (reference sequence). The CDR3 region has the DNA TGCAGTGCTAGTTCATCCGCGGCTGAAGCTTTCTTT. Its translation is CSASSSAAEAFF.

V is TRBV27 and J is TRBJ1-2, with D tentatively TRBD1 (5 bases). Germline CDR1 is MNHEY and CDR2 is SMNVEV (reference sequence). The CDR3 consists of 13 residues. Trimming removed 6 bases at V and 4 bases at J, with 12 bases between. The CDR3, as DNA: TGTGCCAGCAGCCTGGGACTTTCCTATGGCTACACCTTC. Translation gives CASSLGLSYGYTF.

This chain links TRBV5-1 with TRBJ1-1, with D unresolved. V was clipped by 6 bases and J by 1 base, with 13 bases between them. The CDR3 spans 14 residues. Germline V CDR1 and CDR2: SGHRS, YFSETQ. The DNA for the CDR3 is TGCGCCAGCAAGGAGGGTTCGGGGAACACTGAAGCTTTCTTT. The encoded protein is CASKEGSGNTEAFF.

The V gene is TRBV5-5, the J gene TRBJ2-2; maybe TRBD1 (5 bases). CDR1 SGHKS and CDR2 YYEKEE come from the germline V gene (reference sequence). Trimming removed 1 base from V and 6 bases from J, with 7 bases in between. There are 13 residues in the CDR3. The DNA for the CDR3 is TGTGCCAGCAGCTTGTGGGGCTCCGGGGAGCTGTTTTTT. Residues: CASSLWGSGELFF.

The chain carries TRBV5-5 and TRBJ2-7, with 7 bases matching TRBD2. There are 14 residues in the CDR3. With 0 bases clipped from V and 1 base from J, the junction kept 1 base outside the gene matches. CDR1 SGHKS and CDR2 YYEKEE come from the germline V gene (reference sequence). In DNA, the CDR3 is TGTGCCAGCAGCTTGGAGCGGGATTCCTACGAGCAGTACTTC. Its protein is CASSLERDSYEQYF.

The V gene is TRBV4-3, the J gene TRBJ2-7; possibly TRBD2 for D (6 bases). The CDR3 sequence is 15 residues long. Trimming took 0 bases from V and 2 from J, leaving 11 bases between them. From germline, CDR1 is LGHNA and CDR2 YSLEER. CDR3 loop: CASSQDHGGTYEQYF. The DNA of the CDR3 is TGCGCCAGCAGCCAAGATCACGGGGGAACCTACGAGCAGTACTTC.

The chain carries TRBV7-8 and TRBJ2-3; D is undetermined. V was shortened by 1 base and J by 0 bases, with 11 bases between the two germline ends. Germline CDR1 reads SGHVS; CDR2 reads FQNEAQ. This CDR3 spans 16 amino acids. CDR3 amino acids: CASSLGLNPSTDTQYF. In nucleotides, the CDR3 is TGTGCCAGCAGCTTAGGGCTAAATCCTAGCACAGATACGCAGTATTTT.

The CDR3 nucleotides are TGTGCCAGCGAGACAGCAACTAATGAAAAACTGTTTTTT. Its translation is CASETATNEKLFF. The chain combines TRBV28 with TRBJ1-4; tentative D call: TRBD1 (5 bases). CDR1 and CDR2 (germline): MDHEN, SYDVKM. CDR3 length: 13 amino acids. Trimming took off 8 bases at V and 0 bases at J, with 7 bases between the two ends.

V and J are TRBV6-2 or TRBV6-3 and TRBJ1-5, with TRBD1 as a possible D gene (5 bases). CDR1 and CDR2 (germline): MNHEY, SVGEGT. The CDR3 sequence is 13 residues long. Trimming took off 2 bases at V and 5 bases at J, with 7 bases between the two ends. The CDR3 DNA is TGTGCCAGCAGTTACGGGGCCTATCAGCCCCAGCATTTT. As protein: CASSYGAYQPQHF.

The chain carries TRBV12-3 or TRBV12-4 and TRBJ1-3; perhaps TRBD1 as D (5 bases). The CDR3 has 12 amino acids. V lost 8 bases and J 9 bases, leaving 14 bases between the germline ends. The CDR3 DNA sequence: TGTGCCAGCGGGGCACAAAGCCCCACCATATATTTT. Its protein is CASGAQSPTIYF.

This clone was recorded once. The genes are TRBV27 and TRBJ1-6; D is possibly TRBD1 (6 bases). The CDR3 contains 16 residues. Trimming cost V 3 bases and J 9 bases, with 18 bases left between them. Germline CDR1 is MNHEY and CDR2 is SMNVEV (reference sequence). CDR3 residues: CASSLGPGALISPLHF. The CDR3 nucleotides read TGTGCCAGCAGTTTGGGGCCGGGGGCGCTTATTTCACCCCTCCACTTT.

J is TRBJ2-1 and V is TRBV14; no firm D call. The ends were cut back, 0 bases at V and 7 bases at J, with 4 bases in the middle. The length of the CDR3 is 12 residues. Germline values: CDR1 SGHDN, CDR2 FVKESK. The CDR3 sequence: CASSQEVNEQFF. CDR3 nucleotides: TGTGCCAGCAGCCAAGAGGTAAATGAGCAGTTCTTC. The variable domain in full, completed from reference TRBV14 and TRBJ2-1, reads EAGVTQFPSHSVIEKGQTVTLRCDPISGHDNLYWYRRVMGKEIKFLLHFVKESKQDESGMPNNRFLAERTGGTYSTLKVQPAELEDSGVYFCASSQEVNEQFFGPGTRLTVL.

This clone has only a few counts. The same CDR3 is also encoded by other DNA sequences in this sample. The V and J genes are TRBV4-2 and TRBJ1-3; 7 bases line up with TRBD1. V was clipped by 4 bases and J by 0 bases; unmatched bases: 3. The CDR3 sequence is 15 residues long. Germline V CDR1 and CDR2: LGHNA, YNFKEQ. The CDR3 loop is CASSPRQGSGNTIYF. The CDR3, as DNA: TGTGCCAGCAGCCCACGACAGGGCTCTGGAAACACCATATATTTT.

This clone came up once. The chain combines TRBV19 with TRBJ2-1, with a tentative D call TRBD2 (6 bases). V was pared by 5 bases and J by 1 base, with 12 bases between. Germline CDR1 LNHDA, CDR2 SQIVND (reference sequence). This CDR3 is 15 amino acids long. DNA for the CDR3: TGTGCCAGTAGTTTAAGCGGGCTATCCTACAATGAGCAGTTCTTC. This codes for CASSLSGLSYNEQFF.

This chain joins TRBV7-8 and TRBJ1-2; 8 bases map to TRBD1. Germline-derived CDR1 and CDR2 are SGHVS and FQNEAQ. There are 15 residues in the CDR3. V lost 1 base and J lost 4; bases outside the gene matches: 5. In DNA, the CDR3 is TGTGCCAGCAGCTTAGGACAGGGGCCCATCTATGGCTACACCTTC. This encodes CASSLGQGPIYGYTF.